By sample share, the clone carrying this T cell receptor (beta chain) is medium-sized. This entry comes from a study of T cells in narcolepsy. The wider study: Enrolled donors included narcolepsy type 1 or type 2 patients and healthy controls.

Sequencing used immunoSEQ multiplex PCR; TCRdb keeps in-frame clones, though not all of them. The sample contains 27,000 or so clones, 80% to 90% of which appear only once. Sequencing input: CD45RA- memory CD4+ T cells from PBMCs. The receptor comes from a human donor with narcolepsy.

Here the CDR3 DNA reads TGTGCCACCAGCAGAGATAAAACAGGGAGCACCTACACCTTC. Translation: CATSRDKTGSTYTF. V usage is TRBV15 and J usage is TRBJ1-2, with D possibly being TRBD1 (6 bases). Deletions cut 0 bases from V and 10 bases from J, with 15 bases between. The CDR3 spans 14 residues. Germline V gene lookup returns CDR1 LNHNV and CDR2 YYDKDF (reference sequence).